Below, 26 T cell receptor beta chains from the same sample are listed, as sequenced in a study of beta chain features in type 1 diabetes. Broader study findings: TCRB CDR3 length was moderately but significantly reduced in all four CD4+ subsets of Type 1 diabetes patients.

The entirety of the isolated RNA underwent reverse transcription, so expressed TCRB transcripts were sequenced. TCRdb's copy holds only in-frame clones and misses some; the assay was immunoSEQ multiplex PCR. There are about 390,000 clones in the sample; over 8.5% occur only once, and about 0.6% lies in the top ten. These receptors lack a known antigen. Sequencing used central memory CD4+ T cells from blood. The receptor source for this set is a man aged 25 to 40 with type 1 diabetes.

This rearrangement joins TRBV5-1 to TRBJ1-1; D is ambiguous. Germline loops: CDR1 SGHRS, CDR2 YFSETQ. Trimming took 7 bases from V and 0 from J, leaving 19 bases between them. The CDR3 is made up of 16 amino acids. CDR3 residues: CASASGPLRMNTEAFF. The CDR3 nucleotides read TGCGCCAGCGCTTCCGGGCCACTAAGAATGAACACTGAAGCTTTCTTT.

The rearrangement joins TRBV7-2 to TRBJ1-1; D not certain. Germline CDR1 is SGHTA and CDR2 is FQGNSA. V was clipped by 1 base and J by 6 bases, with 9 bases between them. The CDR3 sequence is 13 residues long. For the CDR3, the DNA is TGTGCCAGCAGCTTAGTGGAGGGAGCTGAAGCTTTCTTT. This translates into CASSLVEGAEAFF.

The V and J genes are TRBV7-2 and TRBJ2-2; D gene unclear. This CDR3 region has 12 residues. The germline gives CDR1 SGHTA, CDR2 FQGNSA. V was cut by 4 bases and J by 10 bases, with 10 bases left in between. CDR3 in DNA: TGTGCCAGCAGCTCCAGACTTGCGGAGCTGTTTTTT. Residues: CASSSRLAELFF.

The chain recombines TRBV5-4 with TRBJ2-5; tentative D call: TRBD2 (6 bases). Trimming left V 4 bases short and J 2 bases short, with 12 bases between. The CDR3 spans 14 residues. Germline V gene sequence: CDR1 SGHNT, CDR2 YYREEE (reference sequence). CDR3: CASSRPGEQETQYF. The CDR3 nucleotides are TGTGCCAGCAGCCGCCCGGGGGAGCAAGAGACCCAGTACTTC.

CDR3 loop: CASSILRDQRTNEQFF. The DNA of the CDR3 is TGTGCCAGTAGTATTCTTCGGGACCAAAGAACCAATGAGCAGTTCTTC. The V call is TRBV19, the J call TRBJ2-1, with D perhaps assigned TRBD1 or TRBD2 (5 bases each). The V and J ends lost 3 bases and 6 bases respectively, with 18 bases between them. The CDR3 has 16 amino acids. The germline gives CDR1 LNHDA, CDR2 SQIVND (reference sequence).

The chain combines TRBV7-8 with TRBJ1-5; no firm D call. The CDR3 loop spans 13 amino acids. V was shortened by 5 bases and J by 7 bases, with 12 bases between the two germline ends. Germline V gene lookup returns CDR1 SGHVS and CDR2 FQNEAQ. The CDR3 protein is CASSPDTAQPQHF. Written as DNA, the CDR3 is TGTGCCAGCAGCCCGGATACGGCCCAGCCCCAGCATTTT.

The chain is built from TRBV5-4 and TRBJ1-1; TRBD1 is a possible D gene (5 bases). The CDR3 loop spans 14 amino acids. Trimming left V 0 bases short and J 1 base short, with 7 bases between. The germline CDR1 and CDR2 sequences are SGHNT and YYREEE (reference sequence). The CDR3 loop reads CASSLVGGNTEAFF. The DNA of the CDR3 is TGTGCCAGCAGCTTGGTCGGGGGGAACACTGAAGCTTTCTTT.

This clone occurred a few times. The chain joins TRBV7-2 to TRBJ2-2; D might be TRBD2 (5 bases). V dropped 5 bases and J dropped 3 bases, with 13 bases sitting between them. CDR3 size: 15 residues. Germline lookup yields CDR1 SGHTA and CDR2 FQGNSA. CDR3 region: CASSPRGRHTGELFF. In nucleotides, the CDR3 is TGTGCCAGCAGCCCCCGCGGGCGGCACACCGGGGAGCTGTTTTTT.

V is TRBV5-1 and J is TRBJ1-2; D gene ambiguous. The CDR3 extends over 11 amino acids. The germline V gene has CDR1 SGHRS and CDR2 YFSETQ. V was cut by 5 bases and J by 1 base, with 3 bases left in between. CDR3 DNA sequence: TGCGCCAGCAGGAGTAACTATGGCTACACCTTC. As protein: CASRSNYGYTF.

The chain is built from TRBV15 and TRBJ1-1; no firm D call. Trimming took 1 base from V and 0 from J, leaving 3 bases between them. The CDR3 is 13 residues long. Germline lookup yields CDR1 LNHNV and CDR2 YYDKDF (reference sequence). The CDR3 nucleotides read TGTGCCACCAGCAGAGTAGTGAACACTGAAGCTTTCTTT. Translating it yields CATSRVVNTEAFF.

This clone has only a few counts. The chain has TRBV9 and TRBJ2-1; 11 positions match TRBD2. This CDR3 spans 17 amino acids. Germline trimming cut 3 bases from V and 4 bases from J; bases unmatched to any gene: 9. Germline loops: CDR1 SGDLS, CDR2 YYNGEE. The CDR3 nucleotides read TGTGCCAGCAGCGCGCAAAGCGGGACTAGCGGATACAATGAGCAGTTCTTC. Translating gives CASSAQSGTSGYNEQFF.

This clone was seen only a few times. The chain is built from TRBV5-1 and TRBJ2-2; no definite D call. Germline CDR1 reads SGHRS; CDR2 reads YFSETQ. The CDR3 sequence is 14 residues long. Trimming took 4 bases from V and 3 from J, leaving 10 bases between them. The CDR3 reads CASSVDGDTGELFF. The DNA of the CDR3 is TGCGCCAGCAGCGTGGACGGAGACACCGGGGAGCTGTTTTTT.

The CDR3 is CASSLSYTSYNEQFF. DNA of the CDR3: TGTGCCAGCAGTTTATCTTACACCTCCTACAATGAGCAGTTCTTC. The rearrangement links TRBV27 to TRBJ2-1; D unresolved. Germline assignment: CDR1 MNHEY and CDR2 SMNVEV (reference sequence). V lost 0 bases, J lost 0 bases, and 6 bases lay in between. This CDR3 comprises 15 residues.

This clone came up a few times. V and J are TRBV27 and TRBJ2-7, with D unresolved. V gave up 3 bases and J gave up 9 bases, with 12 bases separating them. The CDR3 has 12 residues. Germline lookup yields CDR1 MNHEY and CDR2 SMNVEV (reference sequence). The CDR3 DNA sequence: TGTGCCAGCAGTTTCCTGAATGGCGGGCAGTACTTC. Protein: CASSFLNGGQYF.

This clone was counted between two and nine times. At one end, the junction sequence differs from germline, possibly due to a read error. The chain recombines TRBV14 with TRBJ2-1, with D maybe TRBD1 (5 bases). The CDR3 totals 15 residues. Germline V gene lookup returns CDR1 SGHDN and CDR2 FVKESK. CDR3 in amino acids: CASTQGVSNRNEQFF. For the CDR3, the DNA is TGTGCCAGCACCCAAGGGGTTAGTAACCGCAATGAGCAGTTCTTC. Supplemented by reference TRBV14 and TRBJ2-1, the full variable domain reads EAGVTQFPSHSVIEKGQTVTLRCDPISGHDNLYWYRRVMGKEIKFLLHFVKESKQDESGMPNNRFLAERTGGTYSTLKVQPAELEDSGVYFCASTQGVSNRNEQFFGPGTRLTVL.

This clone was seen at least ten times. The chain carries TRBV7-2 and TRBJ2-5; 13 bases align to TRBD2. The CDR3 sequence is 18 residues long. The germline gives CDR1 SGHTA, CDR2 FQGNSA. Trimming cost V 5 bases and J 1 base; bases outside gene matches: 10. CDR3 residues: CASSPPGLAGNRQETQYF. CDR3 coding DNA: TGTGCCAGCAGCCCGCCGGGACTAGCGGGAAATCGCCAAGAGACCCAGTACTTC.

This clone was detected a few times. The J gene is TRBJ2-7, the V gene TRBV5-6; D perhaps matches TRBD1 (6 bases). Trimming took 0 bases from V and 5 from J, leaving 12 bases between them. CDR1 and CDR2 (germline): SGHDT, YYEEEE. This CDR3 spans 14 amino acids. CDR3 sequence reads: CASSLVRGTDEQYF. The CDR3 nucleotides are TGTGCCAGCAGCTTGGTAAGGGGGACGGACGAGCAGTACTTC.

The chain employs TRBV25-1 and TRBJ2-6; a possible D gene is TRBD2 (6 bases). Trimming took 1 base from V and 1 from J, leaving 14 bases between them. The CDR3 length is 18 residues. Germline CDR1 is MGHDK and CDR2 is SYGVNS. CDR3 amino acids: CASSELGGILSGANVLTF. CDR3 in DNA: TGTGCCAGCAGTGAATTGGGCGGGATACTTTCTGGGGCCAACGTCCTGACTTTC.

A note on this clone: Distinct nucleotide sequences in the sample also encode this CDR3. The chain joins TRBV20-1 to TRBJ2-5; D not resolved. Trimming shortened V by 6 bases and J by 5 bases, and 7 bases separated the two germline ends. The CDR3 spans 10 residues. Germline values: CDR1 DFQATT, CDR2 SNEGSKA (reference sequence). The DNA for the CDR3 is TGCAGTGCCGATCGGGAGACCCAGTACTTC. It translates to CSADRETQYF.

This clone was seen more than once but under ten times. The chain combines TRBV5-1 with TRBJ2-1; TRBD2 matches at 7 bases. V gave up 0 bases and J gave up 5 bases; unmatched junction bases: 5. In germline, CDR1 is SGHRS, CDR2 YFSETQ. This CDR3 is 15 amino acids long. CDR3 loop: CASSLGSSGHNEQFF. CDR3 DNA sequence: TGCGCCAGCAGCTTGGGGTCTAGCGGACACAATGAGCAGTTCTTC. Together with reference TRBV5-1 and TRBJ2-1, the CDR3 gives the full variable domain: KAGVTQTPRYLIKTRGQQVTLSCSPISGHRSVSWYQQTPGQGLQFLFEYFSETQRNKGNFPGRFSGRQFSNSRSEMNVSTLELGDSALYLCASSLGSSGHNEQFFGPGTRLTVL.

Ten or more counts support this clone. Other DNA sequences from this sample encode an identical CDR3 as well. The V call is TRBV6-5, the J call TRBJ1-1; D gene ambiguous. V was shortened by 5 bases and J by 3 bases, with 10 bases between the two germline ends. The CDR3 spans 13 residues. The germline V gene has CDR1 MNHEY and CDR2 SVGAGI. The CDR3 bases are TGTGCCAGCAGTGTTCGGGGAGACACTGAAGCTTTCTTT. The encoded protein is CASSVRGDTEAFF.

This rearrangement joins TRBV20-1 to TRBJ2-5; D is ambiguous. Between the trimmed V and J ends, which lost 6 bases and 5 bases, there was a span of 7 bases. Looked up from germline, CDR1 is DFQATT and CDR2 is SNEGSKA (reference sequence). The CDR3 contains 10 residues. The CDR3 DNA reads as TGCAGTGCCGTCGGGGAGACCCAGTACTTC. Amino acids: CSAVGETQYF.

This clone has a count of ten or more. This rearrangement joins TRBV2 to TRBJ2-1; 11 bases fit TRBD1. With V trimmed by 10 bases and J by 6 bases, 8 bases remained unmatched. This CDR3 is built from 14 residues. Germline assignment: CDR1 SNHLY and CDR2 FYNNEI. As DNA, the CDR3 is TGTGCCACCAACGCCGGGACAGGGGGCAATGAGCAGTTCTTC. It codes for CATNAGTGGNEQFF.

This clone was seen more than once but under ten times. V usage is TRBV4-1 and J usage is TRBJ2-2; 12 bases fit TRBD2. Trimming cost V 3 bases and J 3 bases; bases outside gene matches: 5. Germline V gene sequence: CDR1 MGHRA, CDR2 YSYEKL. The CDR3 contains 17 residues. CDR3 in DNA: TGCGCCAGCAGCCAGGGAGGACTAGCGGGGTACACCGGGGAGCTGTTTTTT. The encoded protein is CASSQGGLAGYTGELFF.

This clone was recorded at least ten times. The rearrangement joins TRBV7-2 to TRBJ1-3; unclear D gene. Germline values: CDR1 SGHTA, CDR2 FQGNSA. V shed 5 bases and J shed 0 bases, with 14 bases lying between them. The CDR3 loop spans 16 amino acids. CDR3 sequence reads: CASSPQPLSSGNTIYF. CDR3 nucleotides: TGTGCCAGCAGCCCCCAGCCCCTCAGCTCTGGAAACACCATATATTTT.

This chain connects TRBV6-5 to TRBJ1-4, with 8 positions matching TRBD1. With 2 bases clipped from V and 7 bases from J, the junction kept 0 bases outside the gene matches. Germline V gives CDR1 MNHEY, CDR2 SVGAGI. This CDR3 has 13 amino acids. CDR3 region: CASSYGTGEKLFF. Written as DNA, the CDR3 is TGTGCCAGCAGTTACGGGACAGGTGAAAAACTGTTTTTT.